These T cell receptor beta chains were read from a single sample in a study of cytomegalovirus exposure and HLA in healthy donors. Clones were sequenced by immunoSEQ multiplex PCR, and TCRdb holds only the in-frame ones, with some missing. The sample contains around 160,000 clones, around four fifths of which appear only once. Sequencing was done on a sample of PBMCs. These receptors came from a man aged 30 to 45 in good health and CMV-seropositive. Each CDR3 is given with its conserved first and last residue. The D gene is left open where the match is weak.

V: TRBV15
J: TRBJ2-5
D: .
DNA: TGTGCCACCAGCAGAGATCGGGGGGGAGGACAGGGGATCTCAACTGACAATTTGGAGACCCAGTACTTC
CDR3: CATSRDRGGGQGISTDNLETQYF

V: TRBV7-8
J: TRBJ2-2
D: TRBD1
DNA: TGTGCCAGCAGCAAAGGACAGGGGGCGTCCGCCGGGGAGCTGTTTTTT
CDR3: CASSKGQGASAGELFF

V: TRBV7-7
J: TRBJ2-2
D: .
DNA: TGTGCTAGCAGCCTCCGAGAAACCGGGGAGCTGTTTTTT
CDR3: CASSLRETGELFF

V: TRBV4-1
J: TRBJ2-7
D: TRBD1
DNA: TGCGCCAGCAGCCTGGACAGGGTTACCTCCGAGCAGTACTTC
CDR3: CASSLDRVTSEQYF

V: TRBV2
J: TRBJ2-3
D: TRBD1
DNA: TGTGCCTCCCAACGGGACAGTACGCAGTATTTT
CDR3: CASQRDSTQYF

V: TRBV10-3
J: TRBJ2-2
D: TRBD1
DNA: TGTGCCATCAGTGCCATTAACAGGGGATCGAACACCGGGGAGCTGTTTTTT
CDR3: CAISAINRGSNTGELFF

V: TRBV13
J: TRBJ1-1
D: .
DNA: TGTGCCAGCAGCTCACCCCGGGAGGAGGACACTGAAGCTTTCTTT
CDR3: CASSSPREEDTEAFF

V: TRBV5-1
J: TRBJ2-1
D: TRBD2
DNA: TGCGCCAGCAGCTGGGACTATTATTACAATGAGCAGTTCTTC
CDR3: CASSWDYYYNEQFF

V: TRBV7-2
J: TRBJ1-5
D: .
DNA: TGTGCCAGCAGCTTAGGCCTGGGACTCTTCAATCAGCCCCAGCATTTT
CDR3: CASSLGLGLFNQPQHF

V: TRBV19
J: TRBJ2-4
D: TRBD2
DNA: TGTGCCAGTAGTACTGGACTAGCGGGGGAGCCTTCCAAAAACATTCAGTACTTC
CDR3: CASSTGLAGEPSKNIQYF

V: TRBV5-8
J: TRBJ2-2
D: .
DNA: TGTGCCAGCAGCTTGGCCCGGGACACCTACACCGGGGAGCTGTTTTTT
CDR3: CASSLARDTYTGELFF

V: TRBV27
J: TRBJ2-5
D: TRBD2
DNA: TGTGCCAGCAGTTTATTAGGTAGCGGGGGAGCCCGGACCCAGTACTTC
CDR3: CASSLLGSGGARTQYF

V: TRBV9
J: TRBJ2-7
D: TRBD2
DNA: TGTGCCAGCAGCGCGGTAGCGGGCGTCGAGCAGTACTTC
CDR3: CASSAVAGVEQYF

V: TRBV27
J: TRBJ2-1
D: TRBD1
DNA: TGTGCCAGCAGTTTCTCTTGGACAGGGGTAACCTACAATGAGCAGTTCTTC
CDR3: CASSFSWTGVTYNEQFF

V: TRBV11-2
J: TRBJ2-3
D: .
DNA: TGTGCCAGCAGCCCCCACGCCGACTTACAGTATTTT
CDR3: CASSPHADLQYF

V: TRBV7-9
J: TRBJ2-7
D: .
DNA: TGTGCCAGCAACCGGGGAGGTGCCTACGAGCAGTACTTC
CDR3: CASNRGGAYEQYF

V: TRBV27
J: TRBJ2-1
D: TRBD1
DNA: TGTGCCAGCAGTCCCCGGAGCAGGGGGCCCCTGAGCTCCTACAATGAGCAGTTCTTC
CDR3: CASSPRSRGPLSSYNEQFF